The source of this T cell receptor beta chain is a study of T cells in Graves' hyperthyroidism and ophthalmopathy. The length of the CDR3 is 13 residues. The germline CDR1 and CDR2 sequences are SGHRS and YFSETQ. Deletions cut 4 bases from V and 6 bases from J, with 12 bases between. In its sample, this clonotype was seen a few times. Amplification of TCR beta CDR3 regions was performed using RNA transcripts as template. HTBI primers were used for first-round RT-PCR of the TCR CDR3. TCRdb passed the multiplex PCR reads through MiXCR, listing each CDR3 protein once. The sample lists 350,000 to 500,000 distinct CDR3 sequences, about an eighth occurring once.

The gene calls are TRBV5-1 and TRBJ2-3, with D possibly being TRBD2 (5 bases). Sequenced: blood. The source of this sequence is a woman aged 18-29 years with Graves' hyperthyroidism. The CDR3, as DNA: TGCGCCAGCAGCCCTGAGGAGGAGGATACGCAGTATTTT. Its translation is CASSPEEEDTQYF.